The 24 T cell receptor beta chains reported below all come from one sample, sequenced in a study of patients and donors after allogeneic stem cell transplantation. TCRdb ran MiXCR on the RT-PCR reads and lists one entry per CDR3 protein. The data hold about 40,000 distinct CDR3 sequences, with 25% to 35% observed a single time. Sequencing input: blood, either unsorted or a sorted T cell fraction (not recorded which). The receptor source for this set is a human donor who was either an allogeneic HSCT recipient or a stem cell or donor lymphocyte infusion donor (not recorded which). It is not recorded whose cells these are; they may come from a transplant donor.

This clonotype was observed a handful of times. The chain has TRBV28 and TRBJ1-2, with D unresolved. Trimming left V 3 bases short and J 2 bases short, with 10 bases between. The CDR3 extends over 14 amino acids. The germline V gene has CDR1 MDHEN and CDR2 SYDVKM. The CDR3 reads CASSFFTVNYGYTF. The CDR3 coding sequence is TGTGCCAGCAGTTTCTTTACAGTCAACTATGGCTACACCTTC.

In this sample, this clonotype turned up a few times. The V call is TRBV12-3 or TRBV12-4, the J call TRBJ1-1, with TRBD1 as a possible D gene (6 bases). Trimming took 2 bases from V and 0 from J, leaving 31 bases between them. The CDR3 consists of 22 residues. CDR3 in amino acids: CASSLNRFGTTLRETVNTEAFF. The CDR3 DNA sequence: TGTGCCAGCAGTTTAAACCGTTTCGGGACAACATTGCGAGAAACGGTGAACACTGAAGCTTTCTTT.

In its sample, this clonotype was seen once. The chain has TRBV7-2 and TRBJ2-1; D uncertain. Trimming shortened V by 0 bases and J by 4 bases, and 4 bases separated the two germline ends. The CDR3 contains 13 residues. Germline-derived CDR1 and CDR2 are SGHTA and FQGNSA. DNA for the CDR3: TGTGCCAGCAGCTTAGCTGTTTACAATGAGCAGTTCTTC. Its translation is CASSLAVYNEQFF.

The chain carries TRBV5-4 and TRBJ2-5, with D unresolved. The V and J ends lost 0 bases and 6 bases respectively, with 12 bases between them. The V gene's germline CDR1 is SGHNT and CDR2 YYREEE (reference sequence). The CDR3 sequence is 14 residues long. The CDR3 region has the DNA TGTGCCAGCAGCTTGGCCCCACTGGAGAAGACCCAGTACTTC. Protein: CASSLAPLEKTQYF.

This sequence joins TRBV6-5 and TRBJ1-5; no clear D. Germline V gene sequence: CDR1 MNHEY, CDR2 SVGAGI. This CDR3 is built from 13 residues. Between the trimmed V and J ends, which lost 8 bases and 0 bases, there was a span of 8 bases. CDR3 loop: CASSTHSNQPQHF. For the CDR3, the DNA is TGTGCCAGCTCGACCCATAGCAATCAGCCCCAGCATTTT.

This clonotype turned up a few times. The V gene is TRBV5-5, the J gene TRBJ1-5; no firm D call. With 4 bases removed from V and 1 base from J, the gap between germline ends came to 21 bases. Germline CDR1 and CDR2: SGHKS and YYEKEE (reference sequence). This CDR3 has 18 amino acids. CDR3 sequence reads: CASSPRTPVEISNQPQHF. The CDR3 region has the DNA TGTGCCAGCAGCCCAAGAACGCCAGTGGAGATCAGCAATCAGCCCCAGCATTTT.

This clonotype occurred a few times. The V call is TRBV5-1, the J call TRBJ1-2; a weak D match, TRBD1 (6 bases). Germline V gene lookup returns CDR1 SGHRS and CDR2 YFSETQ. Trimming shortened V by 3 bases and J by 6 bases, and 15 bases separated the two germline ends. The CDR3 runs to 14 residues. CDR3 sequence reads: CASSWGQLGNGYTF. The CDR3 DNA reads TGCGCCAGCAGCTGGGGGCAGCTTGGCAATGGCTACACCTTC.

This clonotype has just a few counts. This chain connects TRBV11-2 to TRBJ1-4; maybe TRBD1 (6 bases). Germline values: CDR1 SGHAT, CDR2 FQNNGV. This CDR3 region has 16 residues. Deletions cut 0 bases from V and 0 bases from J, with 8 bases between. The CDR3 DNA reads TGTGCCAGCAGCTTAGACGGGGGCTCAACTAATGAAAAACTGTTTTTT. This translates into CASSLDGGSTNEKLFF.

This clonotype has just a few counts. This chain joins TRBV7-8 and TRBJ1-5; D is undetermined. The germline gives CDR1 SGHVS, CDR2 FQNEAQ. V was trimmed by 5 bases and J by 0 bases, leaving 8 bases between them. There are 14 residues in the CDR3. The CDR3 DNA reads as TGTGCCAGCAGCATTATCAATAGCAATCAGCCCCAGCATTTT. It translates to CASSIINSNQPQHF.

This rearrangement joins TRBV27 to TRBJ2-7; 7 nucleotides align to TRBD1. The length of the CDR3 is 13 residues. After removal of 6 bases from V and 7 bases from J, the junction contained 9 bases not matched to a gene. Germline V gene lookup returns CDR1 MNHEY and CDR2 SMNVEV (reference sequence). CDR3 in amino acids: CASRITGVGEQYF. CDR3 sequence (DNA): TGTGCCAGCAGGATCACAGGGGTGGGGGAGCAGTACTTC.

The gene calls are TRBV7-2 and TRBJ1-6, with D perhaps matching TRBD1 (6 bases). This CDR3 contains 14 residues. The V gene lost 4 bases and the J gene lost 11 bases, with 15 bases spanning the gap. CDR1 is SGHTA and CDR2 is FQGNSA in the germline V gene. The CDR3 region is CASSYTGLGTPLHF. The DNA for the CDR3 is TGTGCCAGCAGCTATACAGGGTTGGGGACACCCCTCCACTTT.

This clonotype was recorded a few times. The V call is TRBV28, the J call TRBJ1-5; 7 nucleotides line up with TRBD1. V shed 6 bases and J 6 bases; nucleotides not matched to a gene: 14. This CDR3 contains 16 residues. CDR1 MDHEN and CDR2 SYDVKM come from the germline V gene. CDR3 DNA sequence: TGTGCCAGCAGCCTATGGGCGGGCAGGGGGGCTCAGCCCCAGCATTTT. Its translation is CASSLWAGRGAQPQHF. Combining the CDR3 with reference TRBV28 and TRBJ1-5 gives the whole variable domain DVKVTQSSRYLVKRTGEKVFLECVQDMDHENMFWYRQDPGLGLRLIYFSYDVKMKEKGDIPEGYSVSREKKERFSLILESASTNQTSMYLCASSLWAGRGAQPQHFGDGTRLSIL.

The genes are TRBV5-5 and TRBJ1-1; D not certain. The CDR3 is made up of 11 amino acids. The germline V gene encodes CDR1 SGHKS and CDR2 YYEKEE (reference sequence). V was clipped by 3 bases and J by 3 bases, with 3 bases between them. The CDR3 region is CASSSDTEAFF. The CDR3 DNA follows: TGTGCCAGCAGCTCAGACACTGAAGCTTTCTTT.

The chain joins TRBV5-1 to TRBJ2-1; TRBD2 matches 9 bases. Germline V gene lookup returns CDR1 SGHRS and CDR2 YFSETQ. Trimming cost V 7 bases and J 5 bases; bases outside gene matches: 7. The CDR3 runs 14 residues. CDR3 loop: CASEAGGLDNEQFF. The CDR3 coding sequence is TGCGCCAGCGAAGCGGGAGGTCTGGACAATGAGCAGTTCTTC.

This clonotype rates as medium-sized. The chain recombines TRBV12-3 or TRBV12-4 with TRBJ1-6, with a possible D match to TRBD1 (5 bases). Trimming stripped 1 base from V and 8 bases from J, with 9 bases between. The CDR3 totals 14 residues. Here the CDR3 reads CASSLGTKDSPLHF. CDR3 bases: TGTGCCAGCAGTTTAGGGACAAAAGATTCACCCCTCCACTTT.

This clonotype has more than one count but fewer than ten. The V gene is TRBV2, the J gene TRBJ2-7; D is perhaps TRBD2 (6 bases). V was clipped by 6 bases and J by 1 base, with 10 bases between them. Germline-derived CDR1 and CDR2 are SNHLY and FYNNEI. The CDR3 spans 13 residues. CDR3 amino acids: CASRLAVSYEQYF. In DNA form, the CDR3 reads TGTGCCAGCAGACTAGCAGTTTCCTACGAGCAGTACTTC.

This chain joins TRBV7-9 and TRBJ2-5; a weak D match, TRBD2 (5 bases). Between the trimmed V and J ends, which lost 5 bases and 4 bases, there was a span of 8 bases. The CDR3 runs 12 residues. The germline gives CDR1 SEHNR, CDR2 FQNEAQ (reference sequence). CDR3 amino acids: CASSPLAETQYF. CDR3 DNA: TGTGCCAGCAGCCCGCTAGCAGAGACCCAGTACTTC.

This clonotype was found many times. The V call is TRBV29-1, the J call TRBJ1-2, with D possibly TRBD1 on 5 matching bases. Germline lookup yields CDR1 SQVTM and CDR2 ANQGSEA. CDR3 size: 11 residues. Trimming cost V 6 bases and J 0 bases, with 5 bases left between them. The CDR3 coding sequence is TGCAGCGTGGGGGCTAACTATGGCTACACCTTC. It yields the protein CSVGANYGYTF.

This clonotype was counted a few times. V usage is TRBV28 and J usage is TRBJ1-5, with D tentatively TRBD1 (5 bases). This CDR3 is 17 amino acids long. The germline V gene encodes CDR1 MDHEN and CDR2 SYDVKM. Trimming shortened V by 4 bases and J by 3 bases, and 19 bases separated the two germline ends. The CDR3 bases are TGTGCCAGCAGTTCACCTAGGGGTAGAGGGAACAATCAGCCCCAGCATTTT. It encodes CASSSPRGRGNNQPQHF.

The rearrangement links TRBV11-2 to TRBJ1-2; D remains unclear. V dropped 1 base and J dropped 0 bases, with 9 bases sitting between them. The CDR3 contains 15 residues. Germline CDR1 SGHAT, CDR2 FQNNGV. CDR3: CASSLAPAANYGYTF. CDR3 nucleotide sequence: TGTGCCAGCAGCTTAGCACCGGCAGCTAACTATGGCTACACCTTC.

This clonotype occurred a few times. V usage is TRBV12-3 or TRBV12-4 and J usage is TRBJ1-5, with a possible D match to TRBD1 (5 bases). This CDR3 is built from 15 residues. V was clipped by 7 bases and J by 0 bases, with 13 bases between them. CDR3 amino acids: CASTDTGYSNQPQHF. The CDR3 coding sequence is TGTGCCAGCACCGATACAGGTTATAGCAATCAGCCCCAGCATTTT.

With respect to this clonotype: One junction end does not reproduce the germline sequence, and a read error may be involved. The CDR3 spells CASSQVGASDQPQHF. The CDR3 DNA reads TGCGCCAGCAGCCAAGTCGGGGCTAGCGATCAGCCCCAGCATTTT. This rearrangement joins TRBV4-1 to TRBJ1-5, with D possibly matching TRBD1 (5 bases). This CDR3 has 15 amino acids. CDR1 is MGHRA, CDR2 YSYEKL, per germline.

This sequence joins TRBV29-1 and TRBJ1-2; maybe TRBD1 (6 bases). CDR3 size: 12 residues. Germline CDR1 SQVTM, CDR2 ANQGSEA. V was clipped by 6 bases and J by 4 bases, with 12 bases between them. The CDR3 nucleotides read TGCAGCGTCAGGACAGCTATCTATGGCTACACCTTC. Translated: CSVRTAIYGYTF. Complete variable domain (other parts from reference TRBV29-1 and TRBJ1-2): SAVISQKPSRDICQRGTSLTIQCQVDSQVTMMFWYRQQPGQSLTLIATANQGSEATYESGFVIDKFPISRPNLTFSTLTVSNMSPEDSSIYLCSVRTAIYGYTFGSGTRLTVV.

This clonotype has a handful of counts. V and J are TRBV5-4 and TRBJ2-1; 14 positions agree with TRBD2. The CDR3 contains 16 residues. The V segment lost 1 base and the J segment 9 bases; nucleotides outside the gene matches: 6. Germline lookup yields CDR1 SGHNT and CDR2 YYREEE (reference sequence). Written as DNA, the CDR3 is TGTGCCAGCAGCTTGCTGGGACTAGCGGGAGTTCTTGAGCAGTTCTTC. Encoded protein: CASSLLGLAGVLEQFF.